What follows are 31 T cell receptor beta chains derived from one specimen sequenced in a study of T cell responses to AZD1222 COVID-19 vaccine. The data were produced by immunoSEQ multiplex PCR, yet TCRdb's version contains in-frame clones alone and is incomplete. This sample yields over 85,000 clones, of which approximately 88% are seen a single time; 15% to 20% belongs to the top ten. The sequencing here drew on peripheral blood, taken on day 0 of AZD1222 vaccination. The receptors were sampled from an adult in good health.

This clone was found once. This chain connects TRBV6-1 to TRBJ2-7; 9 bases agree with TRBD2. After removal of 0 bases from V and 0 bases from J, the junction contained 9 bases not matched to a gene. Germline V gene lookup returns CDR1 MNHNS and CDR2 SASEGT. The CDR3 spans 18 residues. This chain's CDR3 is CASSEASGGRFSSYEQYV. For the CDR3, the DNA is TGTGCCAGCAGTGAAGCTAGCGGGGGCAGATTCAGCTCCTACGAGCAGTACGTC.

For the CDR3, the DNA is TGCGCCAGCAGCTTATTTCTGGGGACTCCGGCCGCAGACCAGTACTTC. Protein sequence: CASSLFLGTPAADQYF. V is TRBV5-1 and J is TRBJ2-5; TRBD2 might be the D (6 bases). The V and J ends lost 2 bases and 10 bases respectively, with 24 bases between them. The germline gives CDR1 SGHRS, CDR2 YFSETQ. The CDR3 spans 16 residues.

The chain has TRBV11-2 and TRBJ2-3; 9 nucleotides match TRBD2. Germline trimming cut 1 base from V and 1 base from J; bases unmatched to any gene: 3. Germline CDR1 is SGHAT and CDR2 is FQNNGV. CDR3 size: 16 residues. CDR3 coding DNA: TGTGCCAGCAGCTTAGGGGCTAGCGGGGGCACAGATACGCAGTATTTT. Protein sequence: CASSLGASGGTDTQYF.

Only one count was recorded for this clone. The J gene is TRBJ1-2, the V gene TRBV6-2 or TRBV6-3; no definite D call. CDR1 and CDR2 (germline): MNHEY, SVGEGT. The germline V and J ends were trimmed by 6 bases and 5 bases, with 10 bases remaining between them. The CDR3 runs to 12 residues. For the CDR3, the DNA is TGTGCCAGCAGCCCCCGAAGGTATGGCTACACCTTC. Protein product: CASSPRRYGYTF.

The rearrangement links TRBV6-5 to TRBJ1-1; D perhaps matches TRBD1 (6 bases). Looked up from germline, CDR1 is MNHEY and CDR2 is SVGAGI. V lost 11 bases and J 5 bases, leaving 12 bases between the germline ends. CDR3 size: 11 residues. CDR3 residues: CAGTGRTEAFF. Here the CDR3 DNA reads TGTGCCGGAACAGGGAGGACTGAAGCTTTCTTT.

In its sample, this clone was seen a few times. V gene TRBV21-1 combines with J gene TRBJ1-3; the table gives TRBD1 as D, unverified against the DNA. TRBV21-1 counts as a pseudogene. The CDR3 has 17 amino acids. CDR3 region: CASSKAPGQAYGNTIYF. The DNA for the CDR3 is TGTGCCAGCAGCAAAGCCCCGGGACAGGCGTATGGAAACACCATATATTTT.

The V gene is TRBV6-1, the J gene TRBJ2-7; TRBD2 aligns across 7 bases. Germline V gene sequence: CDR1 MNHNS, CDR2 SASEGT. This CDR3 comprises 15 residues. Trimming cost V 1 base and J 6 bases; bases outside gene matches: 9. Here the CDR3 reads CASSEGWRESGEQYF. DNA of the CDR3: TGTGCCAGCAGTGAAGGGTGGCGGGAGAGCGGCGAGCAGTACTTC.

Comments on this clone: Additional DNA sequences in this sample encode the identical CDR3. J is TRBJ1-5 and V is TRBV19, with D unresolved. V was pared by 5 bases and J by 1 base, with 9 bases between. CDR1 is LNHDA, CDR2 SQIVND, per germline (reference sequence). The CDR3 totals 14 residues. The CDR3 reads CASSLLDSNQPQHF. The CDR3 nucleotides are TGTGCCAGTAGTCTTTTAGACAGCAATCAGCCCCAGCATTTT.

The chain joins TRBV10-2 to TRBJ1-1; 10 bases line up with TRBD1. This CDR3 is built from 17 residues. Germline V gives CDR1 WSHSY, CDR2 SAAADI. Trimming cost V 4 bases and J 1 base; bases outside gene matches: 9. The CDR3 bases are TGCGCCAGCAGTGGTGGGTCGACAGGGGGCCAGAACACTGAAGCTTTCTTT. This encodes CASSGGSTGGQNTEAFF.

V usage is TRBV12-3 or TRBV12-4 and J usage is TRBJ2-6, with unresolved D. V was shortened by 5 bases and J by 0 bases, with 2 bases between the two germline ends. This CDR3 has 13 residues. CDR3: CASSGSGANVLTF. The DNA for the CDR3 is TGTGCCAGCAGTGGCTCTGGGGCCAACGTCCTGACTTTC.

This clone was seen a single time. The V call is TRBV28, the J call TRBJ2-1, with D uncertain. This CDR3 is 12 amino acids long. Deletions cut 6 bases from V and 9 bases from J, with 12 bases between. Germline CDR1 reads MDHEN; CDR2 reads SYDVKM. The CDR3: CASRSVAIEQFF. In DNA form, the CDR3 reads TGTGCCAGCAGGTCCGTAGCTATTGAGCAGTTCTTC.

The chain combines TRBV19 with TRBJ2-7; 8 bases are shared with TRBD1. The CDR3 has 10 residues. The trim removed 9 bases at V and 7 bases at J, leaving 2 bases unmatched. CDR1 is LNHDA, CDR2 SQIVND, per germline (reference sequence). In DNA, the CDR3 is TGTGCCAGGGACAGGGATGAGCAGTACGTC. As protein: CARDRDEQYV.

This chain's CDR3 is CASSFGGRDYEQYF. The CDR3 DNA reads TGCGCCAGCAGCTTCGGGGGGCGGGACTACGAGCAGTACTTC. The V call is TRBV5-1, the J call TRBJ2-7; tentatively, D is TRBD2 (7 bases). V gave up 2 bases and J gave up 3 bases, with 12 bases separating them. The germline CDR1 and CDR2 sequences are SGHRS and YFSETQ. The CDR3 has 14 amino acids.

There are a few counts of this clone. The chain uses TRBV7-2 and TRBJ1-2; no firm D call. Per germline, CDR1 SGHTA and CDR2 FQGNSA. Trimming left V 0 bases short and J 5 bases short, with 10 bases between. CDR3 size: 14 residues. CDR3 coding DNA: TGTGCCAGCAGCTTAGCGGAGGGCCCTTATGGCTACACCTTC. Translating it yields CASSLAEGPYGYTF.

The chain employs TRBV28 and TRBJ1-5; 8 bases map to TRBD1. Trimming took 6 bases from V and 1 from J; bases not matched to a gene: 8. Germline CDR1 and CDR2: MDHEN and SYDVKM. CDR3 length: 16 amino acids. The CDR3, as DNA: TGTGCCAGCAGCTGGGACAGGCAGGGGAGCAATCAGCCCCAGCATTTT. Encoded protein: CASSWDRQGSNQPQHF.

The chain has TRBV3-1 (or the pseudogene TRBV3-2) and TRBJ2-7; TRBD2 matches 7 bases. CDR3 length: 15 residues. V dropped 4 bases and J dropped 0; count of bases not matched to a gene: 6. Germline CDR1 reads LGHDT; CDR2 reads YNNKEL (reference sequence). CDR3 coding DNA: TGTGCCAGCAGCCTACAGCGGGGATACTCCTACGAGCAGTACTTC. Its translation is CASSLQRGYSYEQYF.

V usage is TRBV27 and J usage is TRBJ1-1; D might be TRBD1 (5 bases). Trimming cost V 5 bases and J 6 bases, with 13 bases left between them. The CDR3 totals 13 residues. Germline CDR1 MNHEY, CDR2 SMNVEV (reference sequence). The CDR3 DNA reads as TGTGCCAGCAGTCGAAAGGGGTTGGCTGAAGCTTTCTTT. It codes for CASSRKGLAEAFF.

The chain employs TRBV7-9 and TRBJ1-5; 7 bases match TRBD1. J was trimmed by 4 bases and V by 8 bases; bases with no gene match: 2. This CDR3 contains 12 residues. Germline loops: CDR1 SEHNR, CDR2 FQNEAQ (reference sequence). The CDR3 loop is CASGTANQPQHF. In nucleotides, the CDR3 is TGTGCCAGCGGGACAGCTAATCAGCCCCAGCATTTT.

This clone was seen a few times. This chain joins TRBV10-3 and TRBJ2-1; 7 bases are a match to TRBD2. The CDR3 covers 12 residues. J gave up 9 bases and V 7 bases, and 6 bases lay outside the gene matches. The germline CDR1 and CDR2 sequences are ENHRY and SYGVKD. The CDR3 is CAIMDTSVEQFF. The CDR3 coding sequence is TGTGCCATCATGGACACTAGCGTTGAGCAGTTCTTC.

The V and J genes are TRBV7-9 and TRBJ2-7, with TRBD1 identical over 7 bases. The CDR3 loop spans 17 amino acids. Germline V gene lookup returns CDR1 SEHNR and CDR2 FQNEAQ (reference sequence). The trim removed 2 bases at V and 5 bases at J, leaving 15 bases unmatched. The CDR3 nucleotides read TGTGCCAGCAGCTTATGGGGGAGAACAGGGGTCATCGACGAGCAGTACTTC. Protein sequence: CASSLWGRTGVIDEQYF.

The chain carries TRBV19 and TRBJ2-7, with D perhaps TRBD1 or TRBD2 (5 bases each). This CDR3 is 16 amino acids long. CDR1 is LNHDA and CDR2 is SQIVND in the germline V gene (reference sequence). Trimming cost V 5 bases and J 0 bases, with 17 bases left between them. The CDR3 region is CASSRDLGGRSYEQYF. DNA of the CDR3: TGTGCCAGTAGTCGGGACCTCGGCGGACGCTCCTACGAGCAGTACTTC.

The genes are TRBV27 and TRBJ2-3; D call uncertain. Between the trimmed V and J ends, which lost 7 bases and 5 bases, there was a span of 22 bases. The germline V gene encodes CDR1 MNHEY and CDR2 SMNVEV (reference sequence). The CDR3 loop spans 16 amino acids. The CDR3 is CASNKRAPLKRDTQYF. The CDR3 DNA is TGTGCCAGCAATAAAAGGGCACCATTGAAGAGAGATACGCAGTATTTT.

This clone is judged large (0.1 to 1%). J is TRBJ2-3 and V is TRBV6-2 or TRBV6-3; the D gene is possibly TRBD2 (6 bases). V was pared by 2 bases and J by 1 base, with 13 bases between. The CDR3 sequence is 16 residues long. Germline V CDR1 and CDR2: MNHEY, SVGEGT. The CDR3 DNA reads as TGTGCCAGCAGTTACCCACCGGCGGGACGCACAGATACGCAGTATTTT. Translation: CASSYPPAGRTDTQYF.

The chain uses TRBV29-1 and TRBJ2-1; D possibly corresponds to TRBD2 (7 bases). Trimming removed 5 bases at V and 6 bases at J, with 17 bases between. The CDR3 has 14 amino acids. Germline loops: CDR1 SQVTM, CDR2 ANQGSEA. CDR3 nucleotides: TGCAGCGTTCAGGGAGGGGGTCTTGGCAATGAGCAGTTCTTC. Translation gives CSVQGGGLGNEQFF.

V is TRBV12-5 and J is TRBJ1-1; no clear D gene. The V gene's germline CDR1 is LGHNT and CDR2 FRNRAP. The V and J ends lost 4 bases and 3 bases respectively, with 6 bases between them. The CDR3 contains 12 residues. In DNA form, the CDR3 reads TGTGCTAGTGGTTCCCCATACACTGAAGCTTTCTTT. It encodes CASGSPYTEAFF.

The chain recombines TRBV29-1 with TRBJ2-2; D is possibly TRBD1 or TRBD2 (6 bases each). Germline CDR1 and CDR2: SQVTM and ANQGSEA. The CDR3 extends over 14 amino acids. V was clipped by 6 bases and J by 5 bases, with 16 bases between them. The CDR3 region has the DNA TGCAGCGTCCGGGCGGGACACCTGACCGGGGAGCTGTTTTTT. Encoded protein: CSVRAGHLTGELFF.

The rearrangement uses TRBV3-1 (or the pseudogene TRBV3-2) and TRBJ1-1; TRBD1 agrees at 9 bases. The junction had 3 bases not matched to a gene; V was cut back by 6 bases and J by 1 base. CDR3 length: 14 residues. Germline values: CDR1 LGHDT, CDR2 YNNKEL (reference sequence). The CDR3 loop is CASRLDRGNTEAFF. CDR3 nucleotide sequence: TGTGCCAGCAGGCTGGACAGGGGGAACACTGAAGCTTTCTTT.

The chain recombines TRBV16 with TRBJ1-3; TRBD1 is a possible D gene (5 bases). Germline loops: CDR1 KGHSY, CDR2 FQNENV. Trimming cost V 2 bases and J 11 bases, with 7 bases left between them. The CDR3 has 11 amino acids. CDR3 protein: CASSQEGPIYF. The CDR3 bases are TGTGCCAGCAGCCAAGAGGGACCCATATATTTT.

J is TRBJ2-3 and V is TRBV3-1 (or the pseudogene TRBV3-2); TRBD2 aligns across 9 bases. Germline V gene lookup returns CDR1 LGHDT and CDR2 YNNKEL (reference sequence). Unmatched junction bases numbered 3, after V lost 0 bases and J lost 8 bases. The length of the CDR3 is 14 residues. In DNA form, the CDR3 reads TGTGCCAGCAGCCAAGATCCGACTAGCGGTACGCAGTATTTT. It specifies CASSQDPTSGTQYF.

In DNA, the CDR3 is TGTGCCAGTATCCCTGGCAACGGGCGTCGCTATGGCTACACCTTC. It translates to CASIPGNGRRYGYTF. The J gene is TRBJ1-2, the V gene TRBV19, with D unclear. V was trimmed by 7 bases and J by 4 bases, leaving 19 bases between them. CDR3 length equals 15 residues. CDR1 and CDR2 (germline): LNHDA, SQIVND (reference sequence).

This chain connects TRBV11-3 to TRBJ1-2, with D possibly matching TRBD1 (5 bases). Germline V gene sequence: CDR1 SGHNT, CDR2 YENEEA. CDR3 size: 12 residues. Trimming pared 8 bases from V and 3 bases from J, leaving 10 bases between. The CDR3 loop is CASGDSYYGYTF. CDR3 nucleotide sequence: TGTGCCAGCGGAGACAGCTACTATGGCTACACCTTC.